What follows are 32 T cell receptor beta chains derived from one specimen sequenced in a study of high-grade serous ovarian cancer treatment subgroups. Tumor samples were obtained before definitive surgery or chemotherapy. Repertoires were generated with immunoSEQ multiplex PCR, while TCRdb's copy carries only in-frame clones and drops some. The sample has almost 4,500 clones, around 63% seen once. The sample was tumor tissue. These receptors came from a human donor with high-grade serous ovarian cancer.

This rearrangement joins TRBV6-1 to TRBJ2-4, with no clear D. Germline CDR1 is MNHNS and CDR2 is SASEGT. V shed 6 bases and J shed 5 bases, with 8 bases lying between them. The CDR3 consists of 12 residues. As DNA, the CDR3 is TGTGCCAGCAGACTAAACGAAAACATTCAGTACTTC. It codes for CASRLNENIQYF.

This clone was picked up one time. The CDR3 loop reads CASSPLGDSPLHF. The CDR3 DNA reads as TGTGCCAGCAGCCCCCTGGGGGATTCACCCCTCCACTTT. The chain combines TRBV11-1 with TRBJ1-6; D is possibly TRBD1 (5 bases). Germline assignment: CDR1 SGHAT and CDR2 FQDESV (reference sequence). The length of the CDR3 is 13 residues. The ends were cut back, 5 bases at V and 8 bases at J, with 10 bases in the middle.

This clone was seen more than once but under ten times. V is TRBV2 and J is TRBJ1-5; D gene unclear. Trimming removed 6 bases at V and 6 bases at J, with 12 bases between. The CDR3 totals 13 residues. Germline assignment: CDR1 SNHLY and CDR2 FYNNEI. Written as DNA, the CDR3 is TGTGCCAGCAGAGGAAGAGATGGTCAGCCCCAGCATTTT. It specifies CASRGRDGQPQHF.

V usage is TRBV4-1 and J usage is TRBJ1-2; TRBD1 agrees at 9 bases. V lost 5 bases, J lost 3 bases, and 4 bases stayed unmatched. Germline V lookup: CDR1 MGHRA, CDR2 YSYEKL. The CDR3 loop spans 14 amino acids. The CDR3 sequence: CASSRGQGDYGYTF. As DNA, the CDR3 is TGCGCCAGCAGCAGGGGACAGGGCGACTATGGCTACACCTTC.

The gene calls are TRBV7-3 and TRBJ2-3; D possibly corresponds to TRBD2 (5 bases). The CDR3 extends over 14 amino acids. Trimming cost V 5 bases and J 4 bases, with 13 bases left between them. Germline V gene sequence: CDR1 SGHTA, CDR2 FQGTGA. CDR3 nucleotides: TGTGCCAGCAGCCCGAGCGACTACTCAGATACGCAGTATTTT. It specifies CASSPSDYSDTQYF.

The chain combines TRBV7-9 with TRBJ1-2, with 9 positions matching TRBD1. Germline CDR1 SEHNR, CDR2 FQNEAQ (reference sequence). The CDR3 runs 13 residues. Losses at the gene ends were 4 bases for V and 5 bases for J; bases not matched to a gene: 2. The CDR3 spells CASSSDRGYGYTF. The CDR3 DNA follows: TGTGCCAGCAGCTCGGACAGGGGTTATGGCTACACCTTC. The entire variable domain, with the rest obtained from reference TRBV7-9 and TRBJ1-2, is as follows: DTGVSQNPRHKITKRGQNVTFRCDPISEHNRLYWYRQTLGQGPEFLTYFQNEAQLEKSRLLSDRFSAERPKGSFSTLEIQRTEQGDSAMYLCASSSDRGYGYTFGSGTRLTVV.

The chain carries TRBV9 and TRBJ1-6, with unresolved D. The germline V gene encodes CDR1 SGDLS and CDR2 YYNGEE. The V end was cut by 3 bases, the J end by 7 bases, with 8 bases between. There are 13 residues in the CDR3. The CDR3 region is CASSGVENSPLHF. CDR3 nucleotides: TGTGCCAGCAGCGGAGTTGAGAATTCACCCCTCCACTTT.

V and J are TRBV5-4 and TRBJ1-4, with TRBD1 matching over 9 bases. The ends lost 2 bases at V and 8 bases at J; junction bases unmatched: 10. Germline V gene data show CDR1 as SGHNT and CDR2 as YYREEE (reference sequence). The CDR3 contains 16 residues. The CDR3 sequence is CASSFLPGQGREKLFF. The DNA for the CDR3 is TGTGCCAGCAGCTTTCTTCCGGGACAGGGAAGAGAAAAACTGTTTTTT.

The chain uses TRBV7-9 and TRBJ1-1; D gene unclear. This CDR3 has 13 amino acids. Trimming cost V 1 base and J 3 bases, with 6 bases left between them. Germline values: CDR1 SEHNR, CDR2 FQNEAQ (reference sequence). CDR3 coding DNA: TGTGCCAGCAGCTTAGTCTTGGACACTGAAGCTTTCTTT. Residues: CASSLVLDTEAFF.

The V gene is TRBV7-6, the J gene TRBJ1-6; no reliable D call. The CDR3 extends over 12 amino acids. Trimming cost V 1 base and J 10 bases, with 5 bases left between them. CDR1 SGHVS and CDR2 FNYEAQ come from the germline V gene. The DNA of the CDR3 is TGTGCCAGCAGCTTAGTAAACTCACCCCTCCACTTT. This gives the protein CASSLVNSPLHF.

V gene TRBV27 combines with J gene TRBJ2-1; 9 bases are a match to TRBD2. Germline CDR1 is MNHEY and CDR2 is SMNVEV (reference sequence). There are 15 residues in the CDR3. V shed 8 bases and J 2 bases; nucleotides not matched to a gene: 7. The DNA for the CDR3 is TGTGCCAGCCTCCCCGGCGGGGGGGCCTACAATGAGCAGTTCTTC. Its translation: CASLPGGGAYNEQFF.

This clone was seen only a few times. The chain uses TRBV4-1 and TRBJ2-7; 8 bases align to TRBD1. Germline loops: CDR1 MGHRA, CDR2 YSYEKL. The CDR3 is 15 amino acids. V dropped 4 bases and J dropped 1; count of bases not matched to a gene: 6. In nucleotides, the CDR3 is TGCGCCAGCAGCCGAGGACAGGGCCTTTCCTACGAGCAGTACTTC. It translates to CASSRGQGLSYEQYF.

This chain connects TRBV15 to TRBJ1-3; the D is unclear. Trimming pared 0 bases from V and 1 base from J, leaving 10 bases between. The CDR3 is 16 residues long. Germline lookup yields CDR1 LNHNV and CDR2 YYDKDF (reference sequence). CDR3 sequence (DNA): TGTGCCACCAGCAGAGATTTCGGGTTTTCTGGAAACACCATATATTTT. Translating gives CATSRDFGFSGNTIYF.

This clone was picked up a small number of times. The genes are TRBV5-5 and TRBJ2-2; the D gene is possibly TRBD2 (7 bases). Trimming took 3 bases from V and 4 from J, leaving 16 bases between them. Germline assignment: CDR1 SGHKS and CDR2 YYEKEE (reference sequence). CDR3 size: 16 residues. This chain's CDR3 is CASSSPWGGFTGELFF. DNA of the CDR3: TGTGCCAGCAGCTCCCCTTGGGGGGGCTTCACCGGGGAGCTGTTTTTT.

The gene calls are TRBV15 and TRBJ1-4; 8 nucleotides agree with TRBD1. J gave up 8 bases and V 1 base, and 6 bases lay outside the gene matches. Per germline, CDR1 LNHNV and CDR2 YYDKDF (reference sequence). The length of the CDR3 is 15 residues. Written as DNA, the CDR3 is TGTGCCACCAGCAGAGCAACAGGGGGTGGCGAAAAACTGTTTTTT. Translating it yields CATSRATGGGEKLFF.

The rearrangement joins TRBV7-8 to TRBJ1-6, with no clear D. This CDR3 comprises 15 residues. Germline V gene lookup returns CDR1 SGHVS and CDR2 FQNEAQ. V dropped 1 base and J dropped 13 bases, with 17 bases sitting between them. CDR3 bases: TGTGCCAGCAGCTTAGAAGCGTCGGACTTGGGTCCCCTCCACTTT. Amino acid sequence: CASSLEASDLGPLHF.

This rearrangement joins TRBV18 to TRBJ1-6; D unclear. Trimming pared 3 bases from V and 0 bases from J, leaving 6 bases between. This CDR3 is 15 amino acids long. The germline CDR1 and CDR2 sequences are KGHSH and LQKENI. The CDR3 loop is CASSPTSSYNSPLHF. CDR3 bases: TGTGCCAGCTCACCCACTAGCTCCTATAATTCACCCCTCCACTTT.

The chain couples TRBV5-4 to TRBJ2-1; TRBD2 matches at 16 bases. In germline, CDR1 is SGHNT, CDR2 YYREEE (reference sequence). V lost 4 bases, J lost 9 bases, and 4 bases stayed unmatched. The CDR3 totals 15 residues. This CDR3 is CASSGGTSGGVEQFF. CDR3 in DNA: TGTGCCAGCAGCGGCGGGACTAGCGGGGGGGTTGAGCAGTTCTTC.

The chain uses TRBV6-1 and TRBJ1-1, with TRBD1 matching 7 bases. V trimming: 4 bases; J trimming: 1 base; junction bases outside the gene matches: 0. This CDR3 has 13 amino acids. CDR1 is MNHNS and CDR2 is SASEGT in the germline V gene. The DNA of the CDR3 is TGTGCCAGCAGTGGACAGGGGAACACTGAAGCTTTCTTT. Its translation is CASSGQGNTEAFF.

The chain combines TRBV2 with TRBJ1-1; unclear D gene. The CDR3 has 12 amino acids. V was trimmed by 6 bases and J by 1 base, leaving 6 bases between them. Germline CDR1 reads SNHLY; CDR2 reads FYNNEI. In DNA form, the CDR3 reads TGTGCCAGCAGGAGAGGGAACACTGAAGCTTTCTTT. Its protein product is CASRRGNTEAFF.

V and J are TRBV7-7 and TRBJ2-3; no definite D call. Germline V gene lookup returns CDR1 SSHAT and CDR2 FNYEAQ (reference sequence). This CDR3 region has 14 residues. With 1 base removed from V and 3 bases from J, the gap between germline ends came to 8 bases. CDR3 coding DNA: TGTGCCAGCAGCTTAGGGGCGAGGACAGATACGCAGTATTTT. Its protein product is CASSLGARTDTQYF.

This clone came up a few times. CDR3 nucleotides: TGTGCCAGTAGTACGCAGGGAGTCGGCTATGGCTACACCTTC. It translates to CASSTQGVGYGYTF. This chain uses TRBV19 with TRBJ1-2; D possibly corresponds to TRBD1 (5 bases). V gave up 4 bases and J gave up 4 bases, with 13 bases separating them. This CDR3 is 14 amino acids long. CDR1 and CDR2 from the germline V gene are LNHDA and SQIVND (reference sequence).

This clone was seen more than once but under ten times. J is TRBJ1-2 and V is TRBV5-4; no definite D call. The ends were cut back, 6 bases at V and 2 bases at J, with 20 bases in the middle. Germline V CDR1 and CDR2: SGHNT, YYREEE (reference sequence). This CDR3 comprises 16 residues. The CDR3 sequence: CASTPTPLGPNYGYTF. The CDR3 DNA follows: TGTGCCAGCACCCCGACCCCCCTAGGCCCAAACTATGGCTACACCTTC.

This clone was recorded once. The gene calls are TRBV15 and TRBJ2-3, with 10 nucleotides matching TRBD2. Germline V gene data show CDR1 as LNHNV and CDR2 as YYDKDF (reference sequence). V dropped 8 bases and J dropped 1; count of bases not matched to a gene: 3. The CDR3 is 14 amino acids. DNA for the CDR3: TGTGCCACCTCCCTAGCGGGGGGCACAGATACGCAGTATTTT. Translation: CATSLAGGTDTQYF.

This clone was seen only once. J is TRBJ2-2 and V is TRBV28; TRBD1 agrees at 8 bases. The CDR3 is 13 residues long. Germline trimming cut 7 bases from V and 7 bases from J; bases unmatched to any gene: 5. CDR1 is MDHEN, CDR2 SYDVKM, per germline. For the CDR3, the DNA is TGTGCCAGCAACGCAGGGGGCGTCGGGGAGCTGTTTTTT. Residues: CASNAGGVGELFF.

This chain uses TRBV7-6 with TRBJ2-7, with TRBD1 matching 10 bases. This CDR3 is built from 16 residues. In germline, CDR1 is SGHVS, CDR2 FNYEAQ. Trimming took 5 bases from V and 3 from J; bases not matched to a gene: 10. The CDR3 coding sequence is TGTGCCAGCAGCCCGGGAAAGGACAGGGGGAGCTACGAGCAGTACTTC. Protein: CASSPGKDRGSYEQYF.

The rearrangement joins TRBV5-4 to TRBJ2-5; D call uncertain. This CDR3 has 11 residues. V was clipped by 3 bases and J by 1 base, with 1 base between them. Germline lookup yields CDR1 SGHNT and CDR2 YYREEE (reference sequence). CDR3 region: CASSSQETQYF. CDR3 DNA: TGTGCCAGCAGCTCCCAAGAGACCCAGTACTTC.

The V call is TRBV4-1, the J call TRBJ2-5, with D maybe TRBD1 (6 bases). This CDR3 region has 15 residues. Trimming took 1 base from V and 5 from J, leaving 14 bases between them. CDR1 and CDR2 from the germline V gene are MGHRA and YSYEKL. The CDR3 sequence: CASSQGTGIRETQYF. The CDR3 DNA reads TGCGCCAGCAGCCAAGGCACAGGGATAAGGGAGACCCAGTACTTC.

The chain uses TRBV27 and TRBJ1-1; D may be TRBD1 (5 bases). CDR3 length: 12 amino acids. In germline, CDR1 is MNHEY, CDR2 SMNVEV (reference sequence). The ends were cut back, 6 bases at V and 6 bases at J, with 11 bases in the middle. CDR3 in DNA: TGTGCCAGCAGAATTGGACACGCTGAAGCTTTCTTT. Protein product: CASRIGHAEAFF.

The V call is TRBV6-1, the J call TRBJ1-1; D not certain. This CDR3 comprises 15 residues. Germline V CDR1 and CDR2: MNHNS, SASEGT. The V end was cut by 5 bases, the J end by 2 bases, with 15 bases between. The CDR3: CASSPLPRPNTEAFF. For the CDR3, the DNA is TGTGCCAGCAGTCCCCTCCCCAGGCCAAACACTGAAGCTTTCTTT.

The V call is TRBV5-5, the J call TRBJ2-7; no reliable D call. Trimming took off 1 base at V and 6 bases at J, with 8 bases between the two ends. The germline V gene has CDR1 SGHKS and CDR2 YYEKEE (reference sequence). The CDR3 contains 12 residues. The CDR3 bases are TGTGCCAGCAGCTTGTTGGCGGCCGAGCAGTACGTC. Encoded protein: CASSLLAAEQYV.

DNA of the CDR3: TGTGCCAGCAGCTTGGCAACTAATGAAAAACTGTTTTTT. It specifies CASSLATNEKLFF. This chain joins TRBV5-5 and TRBJ1-4; D is ambiguous. The V and J ends lost 0 bases and 0 bases respectively, with 0 bases between them. The CDR3 covers 13 residues. From germline, CDR1 is SGHKS and CDR2 YYEKEE (reference sequence).